This T cell receptor beta chain was recovered during a study of beta chain features in type 1 diabetes. Study information: Patients and healthy donors were similar in age, gender and cell yields.

Expressed TCRB transcripts were sequenced, since all the RNA that had been isolated was reverse transcribed. Sequencing used immunoSEQ multiplex PCR; TCRdb keeps in-frame clones, though not all of them. This sample has roughly 330,000 clones, with about 11% found just once. CDR3 length: 15 amino acids. The germline V gene encodes CDR1 SNHLY and CDR2 FYNNEI. V lost 11 bases to trimming and J lost 2 bases; unmatched junction nucleotides: 9. This clone was counted between two and nine times. The rearrangement uses TRBV2 and TRBJ2-5, with 12 nucleotides matching TRBD2. This clonotype was sampled from a woman in her 30s in good health. The sequencing sample was made of naive CD4+ T cells from blood. In DNA form, the CDR3 reads TGTGCCGGGAAAAGGACTAGCGGGAATCAAGAGACCCAGTACTTC. Translating it yields CAGKRTSGNQETQYF.